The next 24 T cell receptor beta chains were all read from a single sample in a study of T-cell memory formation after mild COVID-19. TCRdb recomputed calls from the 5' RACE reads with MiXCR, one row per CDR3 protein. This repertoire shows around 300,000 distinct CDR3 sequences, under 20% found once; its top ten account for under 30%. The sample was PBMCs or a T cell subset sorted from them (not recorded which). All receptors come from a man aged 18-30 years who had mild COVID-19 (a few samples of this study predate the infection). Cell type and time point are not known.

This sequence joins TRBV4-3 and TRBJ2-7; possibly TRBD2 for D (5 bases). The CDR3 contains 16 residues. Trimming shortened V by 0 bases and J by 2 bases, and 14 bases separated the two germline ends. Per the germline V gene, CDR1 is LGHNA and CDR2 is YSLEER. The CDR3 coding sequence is TGCGCCAGCAGCCAAGATCCACGGACTCGTACCTACGAGCAGTACTTC. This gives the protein CASSQDPRTRTYEQYF.

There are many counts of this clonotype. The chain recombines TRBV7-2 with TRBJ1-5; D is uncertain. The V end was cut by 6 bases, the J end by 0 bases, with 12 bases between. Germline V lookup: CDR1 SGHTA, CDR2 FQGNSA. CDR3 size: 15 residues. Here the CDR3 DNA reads TGTGCCAGCAGGCCGGGCGGCCCTAGCAATCAGCCCCAGCATTTT. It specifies CASRPGGPSNQPQHF.

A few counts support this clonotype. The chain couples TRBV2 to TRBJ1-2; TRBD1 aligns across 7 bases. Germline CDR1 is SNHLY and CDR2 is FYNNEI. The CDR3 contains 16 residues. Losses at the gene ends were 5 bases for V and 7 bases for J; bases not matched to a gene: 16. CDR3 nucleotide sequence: TGTGCCAGCAGTCCCTCGGGACAGAGCGGGACGAGTGGCTACACCTTC. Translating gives CASSPSGQSGTSGYTF.

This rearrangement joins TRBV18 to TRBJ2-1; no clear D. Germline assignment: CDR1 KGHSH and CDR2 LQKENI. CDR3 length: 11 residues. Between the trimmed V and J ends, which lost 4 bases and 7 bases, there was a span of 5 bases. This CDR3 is CASSQKNEQFF. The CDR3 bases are TGTGCCAGCTCACAGAAAAATGAGCAGTTCTTC.

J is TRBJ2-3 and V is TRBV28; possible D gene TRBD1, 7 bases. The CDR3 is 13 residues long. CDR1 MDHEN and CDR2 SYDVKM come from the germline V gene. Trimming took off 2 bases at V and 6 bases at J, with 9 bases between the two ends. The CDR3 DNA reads TGTGCCAGCAGTTTACCAGGGGGGGATACGCAGTATTTT. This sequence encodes CASSLPGGDTQYF.

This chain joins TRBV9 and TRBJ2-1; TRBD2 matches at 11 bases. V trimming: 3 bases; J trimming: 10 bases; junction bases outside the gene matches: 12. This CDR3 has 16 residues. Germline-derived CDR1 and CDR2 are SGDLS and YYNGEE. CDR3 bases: TGTGCCAGCAGCGGCGATCTAGCGGGGGGCGAGCGAGAGCAGTTCTTC. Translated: CASSGDLAGGEREQFF. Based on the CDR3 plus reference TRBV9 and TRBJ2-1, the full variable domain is DSGVTQTPKHLITATGQRVTLRCSPRSGDLSVYWYQQSLDQGLQFLIQYYNGEERAKGNILERFSAQQFPDLHSELNLSSLELGDSALYFCASSGDLAGGEREQFFGPGTRLTVL.

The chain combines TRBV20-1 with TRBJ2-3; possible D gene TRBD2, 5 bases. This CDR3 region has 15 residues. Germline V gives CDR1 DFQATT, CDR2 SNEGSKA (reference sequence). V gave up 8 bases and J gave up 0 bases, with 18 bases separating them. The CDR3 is CSLTSGRSSTDTQYF. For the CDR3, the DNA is TGCAGTTTGACGTCGGGGAGATCTAGCACAGATACGCAGTATTTT.

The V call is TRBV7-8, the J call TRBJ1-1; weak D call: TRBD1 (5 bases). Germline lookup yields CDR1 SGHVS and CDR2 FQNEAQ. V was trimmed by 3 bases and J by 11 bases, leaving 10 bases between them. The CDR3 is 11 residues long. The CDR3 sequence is CASSFWGLAFF. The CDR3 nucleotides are TGTGCCAGCAGCTTTTGGGGGTTGGCTTTCTTT.

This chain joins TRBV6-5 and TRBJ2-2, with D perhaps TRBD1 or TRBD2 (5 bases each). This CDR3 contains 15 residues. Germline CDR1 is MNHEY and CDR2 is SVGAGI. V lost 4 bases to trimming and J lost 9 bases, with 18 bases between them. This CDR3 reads CASSSIEGSRRELFF. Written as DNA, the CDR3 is TGTGCCAGCAGTTCTATCGAGGGGTCCAGGAGGGAGCTGTTTTTT.

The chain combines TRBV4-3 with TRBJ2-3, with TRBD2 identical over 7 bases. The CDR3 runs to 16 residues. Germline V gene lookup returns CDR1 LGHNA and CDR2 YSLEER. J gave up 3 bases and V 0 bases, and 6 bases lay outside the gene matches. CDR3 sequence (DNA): TGCGCCAGCAGCCAAGATTCCGGCGGGGGAACAGATACGCAGTATTTT. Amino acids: CASSQDSGGGTDTQYF.

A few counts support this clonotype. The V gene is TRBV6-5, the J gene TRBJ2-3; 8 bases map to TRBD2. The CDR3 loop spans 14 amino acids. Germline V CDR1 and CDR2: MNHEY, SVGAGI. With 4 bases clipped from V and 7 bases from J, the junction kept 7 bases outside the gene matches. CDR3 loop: CASSSGGAGHTQYF. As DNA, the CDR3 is TGTGCCAGCAGTTCCGGGGGGGCGGGCCATACGCAGTATTTT.

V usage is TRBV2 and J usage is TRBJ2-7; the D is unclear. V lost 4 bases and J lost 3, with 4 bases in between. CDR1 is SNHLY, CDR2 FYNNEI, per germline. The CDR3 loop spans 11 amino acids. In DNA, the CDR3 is TGTGCCAGCAGTGGGTACTACGAGCAGTACTTC. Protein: CASSGYYEQYF.

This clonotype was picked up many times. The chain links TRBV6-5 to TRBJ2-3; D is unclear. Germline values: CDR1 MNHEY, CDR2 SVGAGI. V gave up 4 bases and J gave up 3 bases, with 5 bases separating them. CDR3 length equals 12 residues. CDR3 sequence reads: CASSSWTDTQYF. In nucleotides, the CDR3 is TGTGCCAGCAGTTCCTGGACAGATACGCAGTATTTT.

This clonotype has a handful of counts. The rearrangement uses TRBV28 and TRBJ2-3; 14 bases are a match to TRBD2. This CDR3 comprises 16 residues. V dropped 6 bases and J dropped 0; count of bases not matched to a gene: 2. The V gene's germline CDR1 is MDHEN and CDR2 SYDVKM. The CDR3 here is CASSWTSGRSTDTQYF. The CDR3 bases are TGTGCCAGCAGCTGGACTAGCGGGAGGAGCACAGATACGCAGTATTTT.

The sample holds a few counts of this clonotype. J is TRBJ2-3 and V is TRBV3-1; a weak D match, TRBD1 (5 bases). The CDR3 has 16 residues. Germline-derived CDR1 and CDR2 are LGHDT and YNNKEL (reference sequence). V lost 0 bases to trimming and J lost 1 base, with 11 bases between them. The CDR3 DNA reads TGTGCCAGCAGCCAAGATTGGGGCACTGGCACAGATACGCAGTATTTT. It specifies CASSQDWGTGTDTQYF.

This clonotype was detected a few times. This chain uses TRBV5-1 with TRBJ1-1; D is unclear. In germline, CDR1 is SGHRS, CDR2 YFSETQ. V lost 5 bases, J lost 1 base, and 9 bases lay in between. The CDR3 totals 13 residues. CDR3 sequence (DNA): TGCGCCAGCAGGGAGGGATGGAACACTGAAGCTTTCTTT. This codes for CASREGWNTEAFF.

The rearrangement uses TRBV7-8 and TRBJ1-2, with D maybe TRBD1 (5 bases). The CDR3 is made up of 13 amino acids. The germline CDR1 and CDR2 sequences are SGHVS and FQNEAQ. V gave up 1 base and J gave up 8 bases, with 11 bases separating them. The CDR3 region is CASSLGTGLGYTF. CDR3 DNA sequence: TGTGCCAGCAGCTTAGGGACGGGGCTGGGCTACACCTTC.

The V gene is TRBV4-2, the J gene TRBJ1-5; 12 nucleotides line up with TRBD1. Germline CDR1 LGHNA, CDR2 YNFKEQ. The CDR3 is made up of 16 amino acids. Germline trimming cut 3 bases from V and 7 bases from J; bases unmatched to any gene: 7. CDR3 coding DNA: TGTGCCAGCAGCCAGACCGGGACAGGGGGCCGGCAGCCCCAGCATTTT. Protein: CASSQTGTGGRQPQHF.

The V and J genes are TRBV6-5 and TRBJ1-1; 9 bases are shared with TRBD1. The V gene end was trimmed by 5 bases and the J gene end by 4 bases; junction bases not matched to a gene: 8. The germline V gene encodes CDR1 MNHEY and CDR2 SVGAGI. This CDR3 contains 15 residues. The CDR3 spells CASSRGQGKSTEAFF. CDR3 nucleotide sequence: TGTGCCAGCAGTAGGGGACAGGGAAAAAGCACTGAAGCTTTCTTT.

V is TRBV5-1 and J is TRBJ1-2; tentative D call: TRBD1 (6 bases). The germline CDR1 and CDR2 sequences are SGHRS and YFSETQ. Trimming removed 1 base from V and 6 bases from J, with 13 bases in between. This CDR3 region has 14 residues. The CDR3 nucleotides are TGCGCCAGCAGCTTGTTTGGGGCAGGGGATGGCTACACCTTC. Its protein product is CASSLFGAGDGYTF.

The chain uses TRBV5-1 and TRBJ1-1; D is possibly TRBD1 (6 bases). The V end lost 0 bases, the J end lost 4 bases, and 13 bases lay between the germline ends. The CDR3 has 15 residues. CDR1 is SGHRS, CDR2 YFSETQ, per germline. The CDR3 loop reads CASSLGPGGGTEAFF. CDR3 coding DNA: TGCGCCAGCAGCTTGGGTCCGGGGGGCGGCACTGAAGCTTTCTTT.

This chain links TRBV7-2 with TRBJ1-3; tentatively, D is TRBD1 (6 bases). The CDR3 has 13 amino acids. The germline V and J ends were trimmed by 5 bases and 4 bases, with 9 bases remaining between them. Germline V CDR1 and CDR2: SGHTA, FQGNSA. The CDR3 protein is CASSPDRGNTIYF. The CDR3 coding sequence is TGTGCCAGCAGCCCCGACAGGGGAAACACCATATATTTT.

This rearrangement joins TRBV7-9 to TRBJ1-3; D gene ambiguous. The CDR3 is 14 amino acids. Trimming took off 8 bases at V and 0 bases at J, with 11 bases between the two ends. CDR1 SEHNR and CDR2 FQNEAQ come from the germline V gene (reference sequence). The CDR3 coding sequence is TGTGCCAGCGAAAGAACTAACTCTGGAAACACCATATATTTT. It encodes CASERTNSGNTIYF.

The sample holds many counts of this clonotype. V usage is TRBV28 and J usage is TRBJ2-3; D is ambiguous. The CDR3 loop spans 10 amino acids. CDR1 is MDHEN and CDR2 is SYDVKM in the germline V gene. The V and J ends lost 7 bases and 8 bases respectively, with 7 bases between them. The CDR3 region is CASMRVTQYF. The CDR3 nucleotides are TGTGCCAGCATGAGAGTTACGCAGTATTTT.